These 20 T cell receptor beta chains were all obtained from the same sample, sequenced in a study of graft-versus-host responses after intestinal transplantation. Clones were read by immunoSEQ multiplex PCR, and TCRdb kept only the in-frame ones, dropping some. The data contain 11,000 to 15,000 clones, 77% of them seen just once; the ten biggest clones take up 3% to 4%. Researchers processed graft tissue to release intraepithelial and lamina propria lymphocytes. The specimen was ileum tissue, collected roughly 28 days after intestinal transplant. These receptors were obtained from a human patient who received an intestinal transplant, so some T cells may come from the graft donor.

The chain joins TRBV28 to TRBJ1-6; D may be TRBD1 (5 bases). The germline V gene has CDR1 MDHEN and CDR2 SYDVKM. The CDR3 runs to 18 residues. With 4 bases removed from V and 0 bases from J, the gap between germline ends came to 16 bases. CDR3 residues: CASSSTRTPSSYNSPLHF. In DNA form, the CDR3 reads TGTGCCAGCAGTTCCACCAGGACACCGAGCTCCTATAATTCACCCCTCCACTTT.

This sequence joins TRBV7-9 and TRBJ2-2, with TRBD1 matching over 7 bases. Germline-derived CDR1 and CDR2 are SEHNR and FQNEAQ (reference sequence). The CDR3 spans 16 residues. J lost 6 bases, V lost 1 base, and 8 bases had no gene match. DNA of the CDR3: TGTGCCAGCAGCTTAGGACGACAGGGCTATCCCGGGGAGCTGTTTTTT. Amino acids: CASSLGRQGYPGELFF. The entire variable domain, with the rest obtained from reference TRBV7-9 and TRBJ2-2, is as follows: DTGVSQNPRHKITKRGQNVTFRCDPISEHNRLYWYRQTLGQGPEFLTYFQNEAQLEKSRLLSDRFSAERPKGSFSTLEIQRTEQGDSAMYLCASSLGRQGYPGELFFGEGSRLTVL.

V gene TRBV6-5 combines with J gene TRBJ2-2, with D tentatively TRBD1 (6 bases). Germline V CDR1 and CDR2: MNHEY, SVGAGI. V dropped 6 bases and J dropped 2 bases, with 10 bases sitting between them. There are 14 residues in the CDR3. The CDR3 is CASSTGTNTGELFF. The CDR3, as DNA: TGTGCCAGCAGCACCGGGACAAACACCGGGGAGCTGTTTTTT.

The V call is TRBV2, the J call TRBJ2-5; 7 bases fit TRBD1. This CDR3 has 15 residues. Trimming cost V 1 base and J 2 bases; bases outside gene matches: 4. The V gene's germline CDR1 is SNHLY and CDR2 FYNNEI. This CDR3 reads CASSEGGTAQETQYF. Written as DNA, the CDR3 is TGTGCCAGCAGTGAAGGAGGGACAGCTCAAGAGACCCAGTACTTC.

The V and J genes are TRBV5-6 and TRBJ1-2; perhaps TRBD1 as D (6 bases). Germline assignment: CDR1 SGHDT and CDR2 YYEEEE. The CDR3 runs 13 residues. V was shortened by 2 bases and J by 5 bases, with 10 bases between the two germline ends. CDR3 in DNA: TGTGCCAGCAGCTTTGACAGGAGATATGGCTACACCTTC. Translation gives CASSFDRRYGYTF.

DNA of the CDR3: TGCAGCGTTCGCGGTGAGGGTCAGGGGTTGGGGAATGAGCAGTTCTTC. It specifies CSVRGEGQGLGNEQFF. The chain is built from TRBV29-1 and TRBJ2-1; possibly TRBD1 for D (6 bases). Trimming removed 5 bases from V and 7 bases from J, with 24 bases in between. Germline V lookup: CDR1 SQVTM, CDR2 ANQGSEA. CDR3 length: 16 amino acids.

The V call is TRBV13, the J call TRBJ2-3; 7 positions agree with TRBD1. The V gene's germline CDR1 is PRHDT and CDR2 FYEKMQ (reference sequence). V shed 6 bases and J 4 bases; nucleotides not matched to a gene: 13. The CDR3 extends over 16 amino acids. CDR3 loop: CASRPLYEGAPDTQYF. The CDR3 DNA follows: TGTGCCAGCAGACCCCTTTATGAGGGGGCCCCAGATACGCAGTATTTT.

In DNA, the CDR3 is TGCAGTGCTAGAGAGGGGACAGGGCTCCGCGTC. Amino acids: CSAREGTGLRV. The chain is built from TRBV20-1 and TRBJ2-7, with 9 bases lining up with TRBD1. Germline CDR1 DFQATT, CDR2 SNEGSKA (reference sequence). The CDR3 length is 11 residues.

The chain joins TRBV6-7 to TRBJ2-1; 11 positions agree with TRBD2. TRBV6-7 is an ORF; its function is uncertain. This CDR3 has 16 residues. The junction had 3 bases not matched to a gene; V was cut back by 0 bases and J by 5 bases. The CDR3 protein is CASSYSTSGENNEQFF. The CDR3 DNA follows: TGTGCCAGCAGTTACTCGACTAGCGGGGAGAACAATGAGCAGTTCTTC.

The CDR3 nucleotides are TGTGCCAGCAGCTCTGGGTCAACGGAGGCTTTCTTT. It is translated as CASSSGSTEAFF. V gene TRBV11-2 combines with J gene TRBJ1-1; D not resolved. Germline assignment: CDR1 SGHAT and CDR2 FQNNGV. The CDR3 has 12 amino acids. V lost 4 bases and J 11 bases, leaving 14 bases between the germline ends.

Sample share makes this clone medium-sized. This chain joins TRBV30 and TRBJ1-4; TRBD1 might be the D (6 bases). The V gene lost 3 bases and the J gene lost 5 bases, with 19 bases spanning the gap. The CDR3 sequence is 16 residues long. Per the germline V gene, CDR1 is GTSNPN and CDR2 is SVGIG (reference sequence). CDR3 sequence (DNA): TGTGCCTGGAGCGGGGACATTGAATGCGAGAATGAAAAACTGTTTTTT. The encoded protein is CAWSGDIECENEKLFF.

This clone has just a few counts. The chain couples TRBV5-6 to TRBJ1-3; TRBD1 is a possible D gene (6 bases). The length of the CDR3 is 15 residues. V gave up 0 bases and J gave up 13 bases, with 20 bases separating them. CDR1 and CDR2 (germline): SGHDT, YYEEEE. CDR3 nucleotide sequence: TGTGCCAGCAGCTTGGGGACAGAGATACGGCCCACGATATATTTT. Its translation: CASSLGTEIRPTIYF.

This chain connects TRBV14 to TRBJ2-3; unclear D gene. Germline V lookup: CDR1 SGHDN, CDR2 FVKESK. With 4 bases removed from V and 5 bases from J, the gap between germline ends came to 4 bases. The CDR3 loop spans 11 amino acids. CDR3 amino acids: CASSLIDTQYF. DNA of the CDR3: TGTGCCAGCAGCCTTATAGATACGCAGTATTTT.

The chain carries TRBV7-9 and TRBJ2-1; D ambiguous. The CDR3 has 12 amino acids. Trimming removed 10 bases at V and 0 bases at J, with 7 bases between. Per the germline V gene, CDR1 is SEHNR and CDR2 is FQNEAQ (reference sequence). CDR3 in amino acids: CATRSSYNEQFF. The CDR3 bases are TGTGCCACTCGGAGCTCCTACAATGAGCAGTTCTTC. The full variable domain, its missing parts supplied by reference TRBV7-9 and TRBJ2-1, is DTGVSQNPRHKITKRGQNVTFRCDPISEHNRLYWYRQTLGQGPEFLTYFQNEAQLEKSRLLSDRFSAERPKGSFSTLEIQRTEQGDSAMYLCATRSSYNEQFFGPGTRLTVL.

This chain connects TRBV27 to TRBJ1-3, with 9 bases that match TRBD1. This CDR3 region has 15 residues. Germline V CDR1 and CDR2: MNHEY, SMNVEV (reference sequence). Trimming took 6 bases from V and 4 from J; bases not matched to a gene: 7. The CDR3 reads CASSPTTGGGNTIYF. The CDR3 DNA sequence: TGTGCCAGCAGCCCGACCACAGGGGGCGGAAACACCATATATTTT.

The rearrangement links TRBV2 to TRBJ2-7; tentative D call: TRBD2 (7 bases). The V and J ends lost 8 bases and 2 bases respectively, with 22 bases between them. Germline-derived CDR1 and CDR2 are SNHLY and FYNNEI. The CDR3 is 16 amino acids. CDR3 region: CASPDPGGHPPYEQYV. The CDR3 DNA sequence: TGTGCCAGCCCCGACCCGGGGGGCCACCCGCCCTACGAGCAGTACGTC.

J is TRBJ1-5 and V is TRBV30; D may be TRBD1 (5 bases). Per the germline V gene, CDR1 is GTSNPN and CDR2 is SVGIG (reference sequence). The CDR3 totals 15 residues. Trimming removed 0 bases from V and 1 base from J, with 10 bases in between. CDR3 amino acids: CAWSVQGSSNQPQHF. DNA for the CDR3: TGTGCCTGGAGTGTTCAGGGTTCCAGCAATCAGCCCCAGCATTTT.

CDR3 DNA: TGTGCCAGCAGCGTAGACGACAGGGGGGACGAGCAGTACGTC. It encodes CASSVDDRGDEQYV. The chain has TRBV9 and TRBJ2-7, with 9 bases identical to TRBD1. V lost 0 bases, J lost 5 bases, and 3 bases stayed unmatched. The germline gives CDR1 SGDLS, CDR2 YYNGEE. CDR3 size: 14 residues.

CDR3 region: CASSQEIGRGTYGYTF. In nucleotides, the CDR3 is TGTGCCAGCAGCCAAGAAATCGGCAGGGGTACCTATGGCTACACCTTC. The rearrangement links TRBV4-2 to TRBJ1-2; possible D gene TRBD1, 6 bases. Trimming pared 0 bases from V and 4 bases from J, leaving 15 bases between. Germline CDR1 and CDR2: LGHNA and YNFKEQ. There are 16 residues in the CDR3.

The rearrangement links TRBV2 to TRBJ1-4; D unresolved. Germline CDR1 SNHLY, CDR2 FYNNEI. The CDR3 extends over 15 amino acids. The V gene lost 6 bases and the J gene lost 4 bases, with 15 bases spanning the gap. The CDR3 sequence: CASSDIGNFNEKLFF. The CDR3 DNA sequence: TGTGCCAGCAGCGATATCGGGAACTTTAATGAAAAACTGTTTTTT.